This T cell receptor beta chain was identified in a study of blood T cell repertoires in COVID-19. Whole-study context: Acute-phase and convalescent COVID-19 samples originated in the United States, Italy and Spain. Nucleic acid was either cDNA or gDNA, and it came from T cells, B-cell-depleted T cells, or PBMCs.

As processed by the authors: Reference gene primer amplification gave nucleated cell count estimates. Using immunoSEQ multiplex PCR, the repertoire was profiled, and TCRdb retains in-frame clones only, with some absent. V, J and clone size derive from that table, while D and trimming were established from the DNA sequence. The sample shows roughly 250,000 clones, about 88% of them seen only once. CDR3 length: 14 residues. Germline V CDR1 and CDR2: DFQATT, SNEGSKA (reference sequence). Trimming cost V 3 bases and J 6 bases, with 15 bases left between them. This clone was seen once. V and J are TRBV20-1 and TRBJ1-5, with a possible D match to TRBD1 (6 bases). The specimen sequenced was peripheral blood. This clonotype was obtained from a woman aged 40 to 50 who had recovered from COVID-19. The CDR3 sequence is CSASRLGAGQPQHF. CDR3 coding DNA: TGCAGTGCTAGTAGGCTGGGGGCAGGTCAGCCCCAGCATTTT.